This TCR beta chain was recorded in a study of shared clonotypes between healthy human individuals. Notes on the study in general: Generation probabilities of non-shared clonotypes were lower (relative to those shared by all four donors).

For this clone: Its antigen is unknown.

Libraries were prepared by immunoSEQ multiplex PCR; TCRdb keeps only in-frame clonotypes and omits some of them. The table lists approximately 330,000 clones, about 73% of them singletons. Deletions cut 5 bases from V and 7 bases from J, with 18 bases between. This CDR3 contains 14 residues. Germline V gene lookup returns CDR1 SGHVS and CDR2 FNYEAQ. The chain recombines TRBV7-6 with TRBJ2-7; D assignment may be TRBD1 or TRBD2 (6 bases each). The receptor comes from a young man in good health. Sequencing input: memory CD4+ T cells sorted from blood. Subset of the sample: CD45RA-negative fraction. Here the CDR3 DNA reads TGTGCCAGCAGCCCAAGGGGGGCTAGCTGGGAGCAGTACTTC. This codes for CASSPRGASWEQYF. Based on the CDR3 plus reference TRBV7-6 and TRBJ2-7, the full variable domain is GAGVSQSPRYKVTKRGQDVALRCDPISGHVSLYWYRQALGQGPEFLTYFNYEAQQDKSGLPNDRFSAERPEGSISTLTIQRTEQRDSAMYRCASSPRGASWEQYFGPGTRLTVT.